These 8 T cell receptor beta chains were sequenced from one sample in a study of shared clonotypes between healthy human individuals. Only in-frame clones appear in the TCRdb table, and some are missing; sequencing was by immunoSEQ multiplex PCR. The table records more than 2,000,000 clones, 80% to 95% of them present only once. Source material: naive CD4+ T cells from PBMCs. Subset described: CD45RA+ positively selected. Receptors originate from a man aged 18 to 30 in good health. Some clones in this sample may be carry-over from other donors' samples.

The V call is TRBV5-4, the J call TRBJ2-5; D gene unclear. Trimming left V 2 bases short and J 5 bases short, with 10 bases between. Germline V CDR1 and CDR2: SGHNT, YYREEE (reference sequence). The CDR3 spans 13 residues. The CDR3 nucleotides are TGTGCCAGCAGCTTACAATTAATCGAGACCCAGTACTTC. Its translation is CASSLQLIETQYF.

V gene TRBV6-1 combines with J gene TRBJ2-5; 9 positions match TRBD2. Trimming took 3 bases from V and 7 from J; bases not matched to a gene: 21. The CDR3 has 19 residues. Germline loops: CDR1 MNHNS, CDR2 SASEGT. The CDR3 is CASSERRGPSLAGDGTQYF. The CDR3 DNA reads TGTGCCAGCAGTGAGAGGAGGGGCCCATCTTTAGCGGGAGATGGGACCCAGTACTTC.

The rearrangement joins TRBV28 to TRBJ2-7, with 7 nucleotides matching TRBD1. Germline values: CDR1 MDHEN, CDR2 SYDVKM. CDR3 length: 15 amino acids. Trimming removed 2 bases from V and 3 bases from J; junction bases left unmatched: 7. CDR3 coding DNA: TGTGCCAGCAGTTTACCCGACAGGGCGGACTACGAGCAGTACTTC. The encoded protein is CASSLPDRADYEQYF. Filled out from reference TRBV28 and TRBJ2-7, the complete variable domain reads DVKVTQSSRYLVKRTGEKVFLECVQDMDHENMFWYRQDPGLGLRLIYFSYDVKMKEKGDIPEGYSVSREKKERFSLILESASTNQTSMYLCASSLPDRADYEQYFGPGTRLTVT.

To note about this clone: Other DNA sequences within the sample encode an identical CDR3. The chain has TRBV5-1 and TRBJ2-2; 7 bases map to TRBD1. Losses at the gene ends were 0 bases for V and 5 bases for J; bases not matched to a gene: 4. Germline V CDR1 and CDR2: SGHRS, YFSETQ. The CDR3 is 15 residues long. CDR3 DNA sequence: TGCGCCAGCAGCTTGGCAGGGGGAAGAACCGGGGAGCTGTTTTTT. Protein: CASSLAGGRTGELFF.

This chain uses TRBV11-3 with TRBJ2-7; the D gene is possibly TRBD2 (5 bases). Germline values: CDR1 SGHNT, CDR2 YENEEA. The V gene lost 1 base and the J gene lost 2 bases, with 9 bases spanning the gap. The CDR3 covers 14 residues. The CDR3 loop reads CASSLGDGTYEQYF. CDR3 DNA sequence: TGTGCCAGCAGCTTAGGTGACGGGACCTACGAGCAGTACTTC. The entire variable domain, with the rest obtained from reference TRBV11-3 and TRBJ2-7, is as follows: EAGVVQSPRYKIIEKKQPVAFWCNPISGHNTLYWYLQNLGQGPELLIRYENEEAVDDSQLPKDRFSAERLKGVDSTLKIQPAELGDSAVYLCASSLGDGTYEQYFGPGTRLTVT.

The chain couples TRBV6-6 to TRBJ1-3; D might be TRBD1 (5 bases). Germline CDR1 is MNHNY and CDR2 is SVGAGI (reference sequence). Between the trimmed V and J ends, which lost 5 bases and 2 bases, there was a span of 13 bases. This CDR3 is built from 15 residues. The CDR3 protein is CASSVDRRPGNTIYF. In nucleotides, the CDR3 is TGTGCCAGCAGTGTAGACAGACGGCCTGGAAACACCATATATTTT.

The chain combines TRBV19 with TRBJ2-7, with 7 bases fitting TRBD2. J gave up 2 bases and V 5 bases, and 9 bases lay outside the gene matches. Germline CDR1 is LNHDA and CDR2 is SQIVND (reference sequence). The CDR3 is made up of 15 amino acids. For the CDR3, the DNA is TGTGCCAGTAGTCCCTTCGGCGGGAGTCCCTACGAGCAGTACTTC. Amino acid sequence: CASSPFGGSPYEQYF.

J is TRBJ1-5 and V is TRBV6-5; D unclear. The CDR3 spans 13 residues. Trimming removed 5 bases at V and 11 bases at J, with 16 bases between. Germline CDR1 is MNHEY and CDR2 is SVGAGI. The CDR3 nucleotides are TGTGCCAGCAGTCCTGTATCCTATCGGGCCCAGCATTTT. Amino acid sequence: CASSPVSYRAQHF.